This entry concerns a single T cell receptor beta chain. A read error is likely, as this CDR3 ends without the conserved phenylalanine or tryptophan. This sample stems from a study of CD8 T cells in ankylosing spondylitis. TCRdb called the 5' RACE reads again in MiXCR, with one record for every CDR3 protein. The table records under 300,000 distinct CDR3 sequences, about 18% of them present only once. Source material: blood, either unsorted or a sorted T cell fraction (not recorded which). The receptor was isolated from a male donor with ankylosing spondylitis or in good health (not recorded which).

Written as DNA, the CDR3 is TGTGCCAGCAGTAAGACGGACGACATTTATACGCAGTATCTT. Translation: CASSKTDDIYTQYL. V and J are TRBV27 and TRBJ2-3; D call uncertain. Germline V gene sequence: CDR1 MNHEY, CDR2 SMNVEV (reference sequence). V was clipped by 5 bases and J by 7 bases, with 16 bases between them. The CDR3 sequence is 14 residues long.